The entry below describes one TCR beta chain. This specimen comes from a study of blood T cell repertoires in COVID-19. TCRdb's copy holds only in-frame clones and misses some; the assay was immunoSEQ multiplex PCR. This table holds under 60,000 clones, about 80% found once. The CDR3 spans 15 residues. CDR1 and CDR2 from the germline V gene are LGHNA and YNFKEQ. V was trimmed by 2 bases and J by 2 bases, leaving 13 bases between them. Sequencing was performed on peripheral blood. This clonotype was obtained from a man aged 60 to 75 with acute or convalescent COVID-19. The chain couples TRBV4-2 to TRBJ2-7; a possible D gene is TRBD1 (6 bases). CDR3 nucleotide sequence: TGTGCCAGCAGCCAACCCGGGACATTAGCCTACGAGCAGTACTTC. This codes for CASSQPGTLAYEQYF.